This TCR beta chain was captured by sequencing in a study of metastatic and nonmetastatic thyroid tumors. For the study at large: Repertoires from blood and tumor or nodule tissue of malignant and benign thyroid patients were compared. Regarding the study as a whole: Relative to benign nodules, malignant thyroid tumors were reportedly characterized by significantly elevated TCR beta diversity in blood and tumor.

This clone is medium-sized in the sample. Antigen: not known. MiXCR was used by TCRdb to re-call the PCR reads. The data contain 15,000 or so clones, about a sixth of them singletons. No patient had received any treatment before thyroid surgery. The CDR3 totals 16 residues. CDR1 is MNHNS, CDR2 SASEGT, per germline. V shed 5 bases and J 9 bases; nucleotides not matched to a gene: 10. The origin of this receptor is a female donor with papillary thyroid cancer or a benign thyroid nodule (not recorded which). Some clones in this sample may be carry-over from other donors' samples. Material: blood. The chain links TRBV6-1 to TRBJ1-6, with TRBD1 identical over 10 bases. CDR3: CASSRAWDRGSSPLHF. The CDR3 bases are TGTGCCAGCAGTCGCGCCTGGGACAGGGGCTCTTCACCCCTCCACTTT.